This T cell receptor (beta chain) was captured by sequencing in a study of cytomegalovirus exposure and HLA in healthy donors. Study results and limitations: The majority of CMV-associated TCR beta chains were reported as apparently HLA-restricted in a later analysis.

This clone has more than one count but fewer than ten. Its antigen remains unidentified. The CDR3 runs 14 residues. Trimming removed 4 bases from V and 5 bases from J; junction bases left unmatched: 7. The V gene's germline CDR1 is SNHLY and CDR2 FYNNEI. PCR amplification relied on 60 Vbeta primers (plus 13 Jbeta primers). Some clones are missing from TCRdb's copy, which holds only in-frame ones; the method was immunoSEQ multiplex PCR. The sample records about 270,000 clones, about 75% being singletons. Sequenced input: PBMCs. The chain combines TRBV2 with TRBJ1-2, with 7 nucleotides matching TRBD1. The source of this sequence is a female donor in good health and CMV-seronegative. This CDR3 is CASSAPGQKYGYTF. CDR3 sequence (DNA): TGTGCCAGCAGTGCTCCGGGACAGAAGTATGGCTACACCTTC.